The rows below give T cell receptor beta chains drawn from one sample of a study of OX40 agonist ivuxolimab in advanced cancers. The data were produced by immunoSEQ multiplex PCR, yet TCRdb's version contains in-frame clones alone and is incomplete. Counted here are 85,000 or so clones, approximately 86% occurring once; the ten biggest clones make up just under 2%. The specimen comprised CD4+ or CD8+ T cells sorted from blood, sampled in a trial of the OX40 agonist ivuxolimab. Receptors originate from an adult with an advanced solid tumor such as melanoma, head and neck, liver or kidney cancer. Each CDR3 is given with its conserved first and last residue. Each record gives: clone size, V gene, D gene, J gene, CDR3 DNA, CDR3 protein. The D gene is left open where the match is weak. Size is stated for part of the rows, as once, few or many counts, or as a class when the clone is expanded.

clone_size: -; v_call: TRBV7-6; d_call: -; j_call: TRBJ2-1; cdr3_nt: TGTGCCAGCAGCCTCGGAGTCTGGACTCAAGACATTAAGCAGTTCTTC; cdr3_aa: CASSLGVWTQDIKQFF
clone_size: -; v_call: TRBV7-8; d_call: -; j_call: TRBJ1-5; cdr3_nt: TGTGCCAGCAGCCAGCGGCAGGGCGAGACGGCCCAGCATTTT; cdr3_aa: CASSQRQGETAQHF
clone_size: -; v_call: TRBV5-6; d_call: TRBD1; j_call: TRBJ1-5; cdr3_nt: TGTGCTAGCAGCCAAGGTCCACAGGGGAGACAGCCCCAGCATTTT; cdr3_aa: CASSQGPQGRQPQHF
clone_size: -; v_call: TRBV19; d_call: -; j_call: TRBJ1-1; cdr3_nt: TGTGCCAGTAGGGCCCAACAGGCGCGAACTGAAGCTTTCTTT; cdr3_aa: CASRAQQARTEAFF
clone_size: -; v_call: TRBV19; d_call: -; j_call: TRBJ2-1; cdr3_nt: TGTGCCAGTAGTATACGCAGCGGTGGATCCTACAATGAGCAGTTCTTC; cdr3_aa: CASSIRSGGSYNEQFF
clone_size: -; v_call: TRBV9; d_call: -; j_call: TRBJ2-7; cdr3_nt: TGTGCCAGCAGCGTAGTGTATCTGGGCGGCGAGCAGTACTTC; cdr3_aa: CASSVVYLGGEQYF
clone_size: -; v_call: TRBV5-1; d_call: -; j_call: TRBJ2-7; cdr3_nt: TGCGCCAGCAGCAGAGGGCCGACGGGGAACTACGAGCAGTACTTC; cdr3_aa: CASSRGPTGNYEQYF
clone_size: -; v_call: TRBV6-1; d_call: TRBD1; j_call: TRBJ1-2; cdr3_nt: TGTGCCAGCAGAAAAAGCGGGACAGGGGTCGATGGCTACACCTTC; cdr3_aa: CASRKSGTGVDGYTF
clone_size: -; v_call: TRBV2; d_call: -; j_call: TRBJ2-7; cdr3_nt: TGTGCCAGCAGTCCACGGGATTCGAGCTCCTACGAGCAGTACTTC; cdr3_aa: CASSPRDSSSYEQYF
clone_size: -; v_call: TRBV5-4; d_call: TRBD1; j_call: TRBJ1-2; cdr3_nt: TGTGCCAGCGAGACCTTGAACCCGGGACAGGGGGATCGCTACACCTTC; cdr3_aa: CASETLNPGQGDRYTF
clone_size: -; v_call: TRBV5-4; d_call: TRBD2; j_call: TRBJ2-2; cdr3_nt: TGTGCCAGCAGCTTGGGAGGGTCGGGACTAGTTTCCACCGGGGAGCTGTTTTTT; cdr3_aa: CASSLGGSGLVSTGELFF
clone_size: -; v_call: TRBV5-1; d_call: -; j_call: TRBJ2-5; cdr3_nt: TGCGCCAGCAGCGTGCAAGGGACCCAGTACTTC; cdr3_aa: CASSVQGTQYF
clone_size: -; v_call: TRBV12-5; d_call: -; j_call: TRBJ2-7; cdr3_nt: TGTGCTAGTGGTTCCTTGGGGTGCACGGACAGCGACTACGAGCAGTACTTC; cdr3_aa: CASGSLGCTDSDYEQYF
clone_size: -; v_call: TRBV2; d_call: TRBD2; j_call: TRBJ2-1; cdr3_nt: TGTGCCAGCAGTGCACCCAAGCAATCTAGCGGGGGGGGACTCTCCTACAATGAGCAGTTCTTC; cdr3_aa: CASSAPKQSSGGGLSYNEQFF
clone_size: -; v_call: TRBV5-5; d_call: TRBD1; j_call: TRBJ1-4; cdr3_nt: TGTGCCAGCAGCTCGACAGGGGGCGTTGAAAAACTGTTTTTT; cdr3_aa: CASSSTGGVEKLFF
clone_size: -; v_call: TRBV6-1; d_call: -; j_call: TRBJ1-1; cdr3_nt: TGTGCCAGCAGTGTGACACATATGAACACTGAAGCTTTCTTT; cdr3_aa: CASSVTHMNTEAFF
clone_size: -; v_call: TRBV4-1; d_call: -; j_call: TRBJ2-7; cdr3_nt: TGCGCCAGCAGCCACCACCAGACCCGACGGCGGTCCTACGAGCAGTACTTC; cdr3_aa: CASSHHQTRRRSYEQYF
clone_size: -; v_call: TRBV10-3; d_call: -; j_call: TRBJ2-2; cdr3_nt: TGTGCCATCAGTGAGCTCGGGGAAAACACCGGGGAGCTGTTTTTT; cdr3_aa: CAISELGENTGELFF
clone_size: -; v_call: TRBV4-2; d_call: TRBD1; j_call: TRBJ1-6; cdr3_nt: TGTGCCAGCAGCCAAAACCACGCAGGGGGCGCCGGATCACCCCTCCACTTT; cdr3_aa: CASSQNHAGGAGSPLHF
clone_size: -; v_call: TRBV2; d_call: -; j_call: TRBJ2-1; cdr3_nt: TGTGCCAGCAGTGAAATGGGGTATCCGTTCTTC; cdr3_aa: CASSEMGYPFF
clone_size: -; v_call: TRBV19; d_call: -; j_call: TRBJ1-5; cdr3_nt: TGTGCCAGTAGTATTAGGGATCCCTGGGATCAGCCCCAGCATTTT; cdr3_aa: CASSIRDPWDQPQHF
clone_size: few; v_call: TRBV19; d_call: -; j_call: TRBJ1-2; cdr3_nt: TGTGCCAGTAGTCCCGGACCTCGGGGCTACACCTTC; cdr3_aa: CASSPGPRGYTF
clone_size: -; v_call: TRBV5-1; d_call: -; j_call: TRBJ2-3; cdr3_nt: TGCGCCAGCAGCTGGACCACAGATACGCAGTATTTT; cdr3_aa: CASSWTTDTQYF
clone_size: -; v_call: TRBV28; d_call: TRBD2; j_call: TRBJ2-5; cdr3_nt: TGTGCCAGCGCGGCTAGCGGGGACCAACAGACCCAGTACTTC; cdr3_aa: CASAASGDQQTQYF
clone_size: -; v_call: TRBV7-9; d_call: TRBD1; j_call: TRBJ1-4; cdr3_nt: TGTGCCAGCAGCCCCGGGACAGGAGGGGAAAAACTGTTTTTT; cdr3_aa: CASSPGTGGEKLFF
clone_size: -; v_call: TRBV5-4; d_call: -; j_call: TRBJ2-7; cdr3_nt: TGCGCCAGCCTAGGACCAAGTCCGTCCGAGCAGTACTTC; cdr3_aa: CASLGPSPSEQYF
clone_size: few; v_call: TRBV6-6; d_call: -; j_call: TRBJ1-1; cdr3_nt: TGTGCCAGTAAAAACTCCGCGAGGGGCATGAACACTGAAGCTTTCTTT; cdr3_aa: CASKNSARGMNTEAFF
clone_size: -; v_call: TRBV6-1; d_call: TRBD1; j_call: TRBJ1-5; cdr3_nt: TGTGCCAGCAGTTCACCAGGGGGGGTGAATCAGCCCCAGCATTTT; cdr3_aa: CASSSPGGVNQPQHF
clone_size: -; v_call: TRBV9; d_call: TRBD1; j_call: TRBJ1-3; cdr3_nt: TGTGCCAGCAGCTTCGGGACAGGTAGTGGAAACACCATATATTTT; cdr3_aa: CASSFGTGSGNTIYF
clone_size: few; v_call: TRBV2; d_call: -; j_call: TRBJ2-1; cdr3_nt: TGTGCCAGCAATTTATGGCGGAATGAGCAGTTCTTC; cdr3_aa: CASNLWRNEQFF
clone_size: -; v_call: TRBV9; d_call: -; j_call: TRBJ2-2; cdr3_nt: TGTGCCAGCAGCGTAGCGGACACCGGGGAGCTGTTTTTT; cdr3_aa: CASSVADTGELFF
clone_size: -; v_call: TRBV18; d_call: TRBD1; j_call: TRBJ2-7; cdr3_nt: TGTGCCAGCTCACCGAGTAGTGAACCCATGACAGGGGTGGGCGAGCAGTACTTC; cdr3_aa: CASSPSSEPMTGVGEQYF
clone_size: -; v_call: TRBV27; d_call: TRBD1; j_call: TRBJ1-6; cdr3_nt: TGTGCCAGCAGTTACGGGACAGCGATTAATTCACCCCTCCACTTT; cdr3_aa: CASSYGTAINSPLHF
clone_size: -; v_call: TRBV28; d_call: TRBD1; j_call: TRBJ2-7; cdr3_nt: TGTGCCAGCAGTCCAGCCGGGACAGTTCCCTACGAGCAGTACTTC; cdr3_aa: CASSPAGTVPYEQYF
clone_size: -; v_call: TRBV5-1; d_call: TRBD2; j_call: TRBJ2-7; cdr3_nt: TGCGCCAGCAGCTGGCGGGCTAGCGGGGAGATGACCTACGAGCAGTACTTC; cdr3_aa: CASSWRASGEMTYEQYF
clone_size: -; v_call: TRBV5-4; d_call: -; j_call: TRBJ2-1; cdr3_nt: TGTGCCAGCAGCCGGGATAGCTCCTACAATGAGCAGTTCTTC; cdr3_aa: CASSRDSSYNEQFF
clone_size: -; v_call: TRBV28; d_call: TRBD1; j_call: TRBJ2-7; cdr3_nt: TGTGCCAGCATTTCGTCCCGGGACAGGTTGGCCTACGAGCAGTACTTC; cdr3_aa: CASISSRDRLAYEQYF
clone_size: -; v_call: TRBV11-3; d_call: -; j_call: TRBJ2-2; cdr3_nt: TGTGCCAGCAGCTTACGACGGGGCGATGCCGGGGAGCTGTTTTTT; cdr3_aa: CASSLRRGDAGELFF
clone_size: -; v_call: TRBV30; d_call: -; j_call: TRBJ1-5; cdr3_nt: TGTGCCTGGGGGTCGGCAGCTTCCAGTCCTGGCAATCAGCCCCAGCATTTT; cdr3_aa: CAWGSAASSPGNQPQHF
clone_size: -; v_call: TRBV5-1; d_call: -; j_call: TRBJ1-1; cdr3_nt: TGCGCCAGCAGCACTAGCACTGAAGCTTTCTTT; cdr3_aa: CASSTSTEAFF
clone_size: -; v_call: TRBV6-5; d_call: TRBD2; j_call: TRBJ2-7; cdr3_nt: TGTGCCAGCAGTTACGGCCTAGCGGGGGGGCTAGCCGAGCAGTACTTC; cdr3_aa: CASSYGLAGGLAEQYF
clone_size: -; v_call: TRBV7-2; d_call: -; j_call: TRBJ2-7; cdr3_nt: TGTGCCAGCAGGGAGAGAGACTACTACGAGCAGTACTTC; cdr3_aa: CASRERDYYEQYF